This T cell receptor beta chain was captured by sequencing in a study of blood T cell repertoires in COVID-19. Whole-study context: Sites across the United States, Italy and Spain contributed samples from acute and convalescent COVID-19. The cDNA or gDNA used as material had been derived from T cells, B-cell-depleted T cells, or PBMCs.

Original analysis: The assay estimated nucleated cells by amplifying reference gene primers. The method was immunoSEQ multiplex PCR; TCRdb's version includes in-frame clones alone and lacks a portion of them. The DNA gave D and trimming, while V, J and clone size come from that table. The sample lists around 56,000 clones, under 85% occurring once. The CDR3 runs 14 residues. The germline CDR1 and CDR2 sequences are SNHLY and FYNNEI. The V end was cut by 4 bases, the J end by 8 bases, with 15 bases between. The chain recombines TRBV2 with TRBJ1-5, with D unresolved. This receptor was obtained from a man aged 60-69 years with acute or convalescent COVID-19. Specimen: peripheral blood. This CDR3 is CASSALTLSEPQHF. The CDR3 DNA reads as TGTGCCAGCAGTGCCCTGACTCTGTCCGAGCCCCAGCATTTT.